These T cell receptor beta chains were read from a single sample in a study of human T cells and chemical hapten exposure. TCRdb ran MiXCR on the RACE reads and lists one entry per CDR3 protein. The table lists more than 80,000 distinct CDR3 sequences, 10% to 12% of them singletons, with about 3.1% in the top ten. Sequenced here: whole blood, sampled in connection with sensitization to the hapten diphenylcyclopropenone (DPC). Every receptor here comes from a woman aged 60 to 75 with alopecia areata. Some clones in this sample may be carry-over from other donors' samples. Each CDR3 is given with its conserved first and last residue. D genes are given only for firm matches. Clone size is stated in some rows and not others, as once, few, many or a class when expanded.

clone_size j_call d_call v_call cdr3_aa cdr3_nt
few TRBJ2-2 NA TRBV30 CALLSFHGHGELFF TGTGCCCTGTTAAGCTTCCATGGGCACGGGGAGCTGTTTTTT
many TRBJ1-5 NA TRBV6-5 CASSSTSGANQPQHF TGTGCCAGCAGTTCGACCTCTGGGGCTAATCAGCCCCAGCATTTT
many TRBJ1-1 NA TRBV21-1 CASSKERGRSTEAFF TGTGCCAGCAGCAAAGAGAGGGGGAGGAGCACTGAAGCTTTCTTT
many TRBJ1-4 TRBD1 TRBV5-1 CASSLAGQANEKLFF TGCGCCAGCAGCTTGGCTGGACAGGCGAATGAAAAACTGTTTTTT
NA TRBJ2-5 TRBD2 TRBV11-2 CASSFLELAGGSIPQETQYF TGTGCCAGCAGCTTCCTGGAGCTAGCGGGGGGAAGCATACCGCAAGAGACCCAGTACTTC
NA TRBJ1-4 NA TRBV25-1 CASSAQADEKLFF TGTGCCAGCAGTGCACAGGCTGATGAAAAACTGTTTTTT
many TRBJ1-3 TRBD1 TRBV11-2 CASSFGIDRGNTIYF TGTGCCAGCAGCTTCGGTATTGACAGGGGCAACACCATATATTTT
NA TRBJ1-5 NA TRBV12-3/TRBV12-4 CASSLWQGNQPQHF TGTGCCAGCAGTTTATGGCAGGGGAATCAGCCCCAGCATTTT
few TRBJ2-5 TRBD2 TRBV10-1 CASSDGTSGEETQYF TGCGCCAGCAGTGATGGGACTAGCGGCGAAGAGACCCAGTACTTC
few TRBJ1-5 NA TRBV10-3 CAISRRATDQPQHF TGTGCCATCAGTCGCAGGGCCACGGATCAGCCCCAGCATTTT
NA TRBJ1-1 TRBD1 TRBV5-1 CASSLRPDRDTEAFF TGCGCCAGCAGCCTCCGACCCGACAGGGACACTGAAGCTTTCTTT
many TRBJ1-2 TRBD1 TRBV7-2 CASSSNNRGRRGYTF TGTGCCAGCAGCAGTAATAACAGGGGGCGCAGGGGCTACACCTTC
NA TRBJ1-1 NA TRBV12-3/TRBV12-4 CASFPDAPTYTEAFF TGTGCCAGCTTCCCCGATGCACCGACTTACACTGAAGCTTTCTTT
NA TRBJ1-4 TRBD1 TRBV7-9 CASSRGQATNEKLFF TGTGCCAGCAGCCGGGGACAGGCAACTAATGAAAAACTGTTTTTT
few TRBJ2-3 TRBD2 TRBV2 CASSGRLAGGTDTQYF TGTGCCAGCAGTGGACGACTAGCGGGGGGCACAGATACGCAGTATTTT
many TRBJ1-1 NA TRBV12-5 CASGLRGSLMNTEAFF TGTGCTAGTGGTTTACGGGGCTCCCTTATGAACACTGAAGCTTTCTTT
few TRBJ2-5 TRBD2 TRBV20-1 CSASGSSGETQYF TGCAGTGCTAGCGGATCTAGCGGGGAGACCCAGTACTTC
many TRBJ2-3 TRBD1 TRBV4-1 CASSHTGTGLEDTQYF TGCGCCAGCAGCCACACCGGGACAGGGTTGGAAGATACGCAGTATTTT
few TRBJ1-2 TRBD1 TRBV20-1 CSAKIPGQGFGYTF TGCAGTGCTAAAATACCGGGACAGGGGTTTGGCTACACCTTC
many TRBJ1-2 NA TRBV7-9 CACEEAGRIYGYTF TGTGCTTGCGAGGAAGCGGGGAGAATCTATGGCTACACCTTC